A selection of T cell receptor beta chains follows, all from one sample in a study of T cell responses to AZD1222 COVID-19 vaccine. Libraries were prepared by immunoSEQ multiplex PCR; TCRdb keeps only in-frame clonotypes and omits some of them. The table lists over 65,000 clones, roughly nine tenths of them singletons. Source: peripheral blood, taken 28 days after the second AZD1222 dose. These receptors all stem from an adult who received the AZD1222 COVID-19 vaccine. Each CDR3 is given with its conserved first and last residue. Fields, in order: D gene, J gene, V gene, clone size, CDR3 DNA, CDR3 protein. The D gene is left open where the match is weak. Rows give clone size only sometimes, using once, few, many, or a class for an expanded clone.

D gene: NA
J gene: TRBJ2-2
V gene: TRBV5-4
clone size: NA
CDR3 DNA: TGTGCCAGCAGCCCTAACGGGGCCCGAGGGACCGGGGAGCTGTTTTTT
CDR3 protein: CASSPNGARGTGELFF

D gene: NA
J gene: TRBJ1-2
V gene: TRBV29-1
clone size: NA
CDR3 DNA: TGCAGCGTTGGGGGGACGTCGCTCTATGGCTACACCTTC
CDR3 protein: CSVGGTSLYGYTF

D gene: NA
J gene: TRBJ1-5
V gene: TRBV27
clone size: NA
CDR3 DNA: TGTGCCAGCCGGAATCAGCCCCAGCATTTT
CDR3 protein: CASRNQPQHF

D gene: NA
J gene: TRBJ2-3
V gene: TRBV5-1
clone size: NA
CDR3 DNA: TGCGCCAGCAGCTTGACGCGTGGGTACGGGACAGATACGCAGTATTTT
CDR3 protein: CASSLTRGYGTDTQYF

D gene: NA
J gene: TRBJ2-5
V gene: TRBV20-1
clone size: NA
CDR3 DNA: TGCAGTGCTAGTCAGCTCCCCGGTCTAGCCGTTCGAGAGACCCAGTACTTC
CDR3 protein: CSASQLPGLAVRETQYF

D gene: NA
J gene: TRBJ1-2
V gene: TRBV27
clone size: NA
CDR3 DNA: TGTGCCAGCAGTTCACGACCCCGAGACAAGATGAGCTTC
CDR3 protein: CASSSRPRDKMSF

D gene: NA
J gene: TRBJ2-3
V gene: TRBV27
clone size: NA
CDR3 DNA: TGTGCCAGCAGACATCAGCGGGTAGGCACAGATACGCAGTATTTT
CDR3 protein: CASRHQRVGTDTQYF

D gene: NA
J gene: TRBJ1-1
V gene: TRBV6-5
clone size: NA
CDR3 DNA: TGTGCCAGCAGCAGACGGACTGTTGACACTGAAGCTTTCTTT
CDR3 protein: CASSRRTVDTEAFF

D gene: NA
J gene: TRBJ2-3
V gene: TRBV9
clone size: NA
CDR3 DNA: TGTGCCAGCAGCGTCGGGGGATTCGCAGATACGCAGTATTTT
CDR3 protein: CASSVGGFADTQYF

D gene: NA
J gene: TRBJ1-6
V gene: TRBV28
clone size: NA
CDR3 DNA: TGTGCCAGCAGCAGTCCAGGGAACAATTCACCCCTCCACTTT
CDR3 protein: CASSSPGNNSPLHF

D gene: NA
J gene: TRBJ1-3
V gene: TRBV3-1/TRBV3-2
clone size: NA
CDR3 DNA: TGTGCCAGCAGCCACTCGACCGTCTCTTCTGGAAACACCATATATTTT
CDR3 protein: CASSHSTVSSGNTIYF

D gene: TRBD1
J gene: TRBJ2-2
V gene: TRBV6-5
clone size: NA
CDR3 DNA: TGTGCCAGCAGGAGACAGGGGTCCGGGGAGCTGTTTTTT
CDR3 protein: CASRRQGSGELFF

D gene: NA
J gene: TRBJ2-2
V gene: TRBV5-1
clone size: NA
CDR3 DNA: TGCGCCAGCAGGCAAGACTCGAACACCGGGGAGCTGTTTTTT
CDR3 protein: CASRQDSNTGELFF

D gene: NA
J gene: TRBJ1-5
V gene: TRBV4-1
clone size: NA
CDR3 DNA: TGCGCCAGCAGCCAAGGGTTGCAGAGCAATCAGCCCCAGCATTTT
CDR3 protein: CASSQGLQSNQPQHF

D gene: NA
J gene: TRBJ1-6
V gene: TRBV19
clone size: once
CDR3 DNA: TGTGCCAGTAGTATGAAGGGCAGGGAAAGGCCACCCCTCCACTTT
CDR3 protein: CASSMKGRERPPLHF

D gene: TRBD2
J gene: TRBJ2-1
V gene: TRBV27
clone size: NA
CDR3 DNA: TGTGCCAGCAGTTCAGCTTTACTAGCGGCGACCTACAATGAGCAGTTCTTC
CDR3 protein: CASSSALLAATYNEQFF

D gene: NA
J gene: TRBJ1-2
V gene: TRBV27
clone size: NA
CDR3 DNA: TGTGCCAGCAGAGGCCTCGGGCTCCTGGGGGGCTACACCTTC
CDR3 protein: CASRGLGLLGGYTF

D gene: NA
J gene: TRBJ2-6
V gene: TRBV19
clone size: NA
CDR3 DNA: TGTGCCACCGCGGGGCAGGGTCCCTTTTTCGGGGCCAACGTCCTGACTTTC
CDR3 protein: CATAGQGPFFGANVLTF

D gene: TRBD1
J gene: TRBJ1-4
V gene: TRBV4-1
clone size: NA
CDR3 DNA: TGCGCCAGCAGCACTCGGACAGGGCAGGTCTCTCCTAATGAAAAACTGTTTTTT
CDR3 protein: CASSTRTGQVSPNEKLFF

D gene: NA
J gene: TRBJ1-5
V gene: TRBV6-4
clone size: NA
CDR3 DNA: TGTGCCAGCAGTGATTGGGCGGGTCAGCCCCAGCATTTT
CDR3 protein: CASSDWAGQPQHF

D gene: TRBD1
J gene: TRBJ1-2
V gene: TRBV7-9
clone size: few
CDR3 DNA: TGTGCCAGCAGCTTAGCGGGGGACAGCCGCTACACCTTC
CDR3 protein: CASSLAGDSRYTF

D gene: NA
J gene: TRBJ2-5
V gene: TRBV6-1
clone size: NA
CDR3 DNA: TGTGCCAGCAGTGAAGCGGGTGGGAGGGAGACCCAGTACTTC
CDR3 protein: CASSEAGGRETQYF

D gene: TRBD1
J gene: TRBJ2-1
V gene: TRBV7-9
clone size: few
CDR3 DNA: TGTGCCAGCATCACGCATACAGGGGGCAGCGACAATGAGCAGTTCTTC
CDR3 protein: CASITHTGGSDNEQFF

D gene: NA
J gene: TRBJ1-6
V gene: TRBV5-1
clone size: once
CDR3 DNA: TGCGCCAGCAGCTCTCTACAGGGCCCTAGCTCCTATAATTCACCCCTCCACTTT
CDR3 protein: CASSSLQGPSSYNSPLHF

D gene: TRBD1
J gene: TRBJ2-3
V gene: TRBV5-1
clone size: NA
CDR3 DNA: TGCGCCAGCAGCGCTGGGACAGGGGACCTAGATACGCAGTATTTT
CDR3 protein: CASSAGTGDLDTQYF

D gene: NA
J gene: TRBJ2-1
V gene: TRBV9
clone size: NA
CDR3 DNA: TGTGCCAGCAGCATATACAATGAGCAGTTCTTC
CDR3 protein: CASSIYNEQFF

D gene: TRBD2
J gene: TRBJ2-7
V gene: TRBV7-2
clone size: NA
CDR3 DNA: TGTGCCAGCAGCTCCTGGGGGGGTTACGAGCAGTACTTC
CDR3 protein: CASSSWGGYEQYF

D gene: NA
J gene: TRBJ1-1
V gene: TRBV5-5
clone size: NA
CDR3 DNA: TGTGCCAGCCTGCTAGGCACTGAAGCTTTCTTT
CDR3 protein: CASLLGTEAFF

D gene: TRBD1
J gene: TRBJ2-7
V gene: TRBV4-1
clone size: NA
CDR3 DNA: TGCGCCAGCAGCCCAGACAGGGGGCCCTACGAGCAGTACTTC
CDR3 protein: CASSPDRGPYEQYF

D gene: NA
J gene: TRBJ1-2
V gene: TRBV12-3/TRBV12-4
clone size: NA
CDR3 DNA: TGTGCCAGCAGCATACCAGGACAGTTTGGCTACACCTTC
CDR3 protein: CASSIPGQFGYTF

D gene: TRBD1
J gene: TRBJ1-6
V gene: TRBV7-3
clone size: few
CDR3 DNA: TGTGCCAGCAGCTTAACCGGACAGGGGTTGTCCTATAATTCACCCCTCCACTTT
CDR3 protein: CASSLTGQGLSYNSPLHF

D gene: NA
J gene: TRBJ1-4
V gene: TRBV9
clone size: few
CDR3 DNA: TGTGCCAGCAGCGTTAGCGGGGGTGAAAAACTGTTTTTT
CDR3 protein: CASSVSGGEKLFF

D gene: TRBD1
J gene: TRBJ2-3
V gene: TRBV24-1
clone size: few
CDR3 DNA: TGTGCCACCAGTGGCGAAGCAGGGGGCTTCACAGATACGCAGTATTTT
CDR3 protein: CATSGEAGGFTDTQYF

D gene: NA
J gene: TRBJ1-5
V gene: TRBV6-5
clone size: NA
CDR3 DNA: TGTGCCAGCAGACGTGGGGCAAATAGCAATCAGCCCCAGCATTTT
CDR3 protein: CASRRGANSNQPQHF

D gene: NA
J gene: TRBJ1-4
V gene: TRBV6-5
clone size: NA
CDR3 DNA: TGTGCCAGCAGTTCCGGCGGACTGGGTGAAAAACTGTTTTTT
CDR3 protein: CASSSGGLGEKLFF

D gene: NA
J gene: TRBJ2-3
V gene: TRBV6-1
clone size: NA
CDR3 DNA: TGTGCCAGCAGTGAAAGCGGGTTCACAGATACGCAGTATTTT
CDR3 protein: CASSESGFTDTQYF

D gene: NA
J gene: TRBJ1-1
V gene: TRBV29-1
clone size: NA
CDR3 DNA: TGCAGCGTTGATGGGAGGCGGGACACTGAAGCTTTCTTT
CDR3 protein: CSVDGRRDTEAFF

D gene: NA
J gene: TRBJ2-5
V gene: TRBV4-3
clone size: NA
CDR3 DNA: TGCGCCAGCAGCCGTCTAAGCGGGACAAAAGAGACCCAGTACTTC
CDR3 protein: CASSRLSGTKETQYF

D gene: NA
J gene: TRBJ1-6
V gene: TRBV6-4
clone size: NA
CDR3 DNA: TGTGCCAGCAGGGATACGAGCGGGTCACCCCTCCACTTT
CDR3 protein: CASRDTSGSPLHF

D gene: NA
J gene: TRBJ2-2
V gene: TRBV5-4
clone size: once
CDR3 DNA: TGTGCCAGCAGCTACTCGGGCACCGGGGAGCTGTTTTTT
CDR3 protein: CASSYSGTGELFF

D gene: NA
J gene: TRBJ1-1
V gene: TRBV29-1
clone size: few
CDR3 DNA: TGCAGCGTAGAAGGGGCCGGAGGAGGCTACACTGAAGCTTTCTTT
CDR3 protein: CSVEGAGGGYTEAFF

D gene: NA
J gene: TRBJ1-4
V gene: TRBV6-2/TRBV6-3
clone size: NA
CDR3 DNA: TGTGCCAGCAGTTACGGGTCAACTAATGAAAAACTGTTTTTT
CDR3 protein: CASSYGSTNEKLFF